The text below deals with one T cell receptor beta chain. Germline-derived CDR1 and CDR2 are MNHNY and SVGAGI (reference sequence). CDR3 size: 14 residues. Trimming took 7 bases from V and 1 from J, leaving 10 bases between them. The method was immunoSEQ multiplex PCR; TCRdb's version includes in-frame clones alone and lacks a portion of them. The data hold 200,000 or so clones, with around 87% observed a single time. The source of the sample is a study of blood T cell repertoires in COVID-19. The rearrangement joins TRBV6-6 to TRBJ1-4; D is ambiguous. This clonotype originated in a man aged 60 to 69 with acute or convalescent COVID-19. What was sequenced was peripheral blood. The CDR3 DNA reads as TGTGCCAGCACCAACCGGGTAACTAATGAAAAACTGTTTTTT. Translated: CASTNRVTNEKLFF.